The 22 T cell receptor beta chains given below trace back to one sample, sequenced in a study of blood T cell repertoires in COVID-19. TCRdb's table, derived via immunoSEQ multiplex PCR, lists solely in-frame clones and lacks some. The profile shows approximately 52,000 clones, about 85% of them singletons. The sequenced sample consisted of peripheral blood. Source of these receptors: a human donor in a cohort sampled during active COVID-19.

The chain combines TRBV28 with TRBJ2-7; D is perhaps TRBD1 (6 bases). V lost 6 bases and J 4 bases, leaving 10 bases between the germline ends. The CDR3 is 12 residues long. Germline lookup yields CDR1 MDHEN and CDR2 SYDVKM. CDR3 in amino acids: CASRPDRYEQYF. The CDR3 DNA reads TGTGCCAGCAGGCCGGACAGATACGAGCAGTACTTC.

V and J are TRBV6-1 and TRBJ2-7, with D perhaps TRBD2 (6 bases). Looked up from germline, CDR1 is MNHNS and CDR2 is SASEGT. This CDR3 is built from 11 residues. Trimming took 1 base from V and 9 from J, leaving 7 bases between them. This CDR3 is CASSEVGGQYF. The DNA of the CDR3 is TGTGCCAGCAGTGAAGTCGGGGGGCAGTACTTC.

The CDR3 DNA is TGTGCCAGTAGTATGGTGTATACAGTCATGAAGGCCCCTTATGGCTACACCTTC. It translates to CASSMVYTVMKAPYGYTF. The chain joins TRBV19 to TRBJ1-2; no clear D gene. The CDR3 loop spans 18 amino acids. V lost 3 bases and J lost 5, with 25 bases in between. Germline-derived CDR1 and CDR2 are LNHDA and SQIVND (reference sequence).

The V gene is TRBV5-1, the J gene TRBJ2-1; TRBD2 agrees at 9 bases. Germline V gene data show CDR1 as SGHRS and CDR2 as YFSETQ. Germline trimming cut 0 bases from V and 9 bases from J; bases unmatched to any gene: 13. This CDR3 comprises 17 residues. The CDR3 region is CASSLASGILSSGEQFF. As DNA, the CDR3 is TGCGCCAGCAGCTTGGCTAGCGGGATCCTGTCGTCGGGTGAGCAGTTCTTC.

V gene TRBV5-1 combines with J gene TRBJ2-3; 7 bases fit TRBD2. Germline-derived CDR1 and CDR2 are SGHRS and YFSETQ. The CDR3 extends over 14 amino acids. Losses at the gene ends were 3 bases for V and 4 bases for J; bases not matched to a gene: 5. The CDR3 DNA sequence: TGCGCCAGCAGCTCAGCAGCGGGATCAGATACGCAGTATTTT. Protein: CASSSAAGSDTQYF.

This clone has just a few counts. The rearrangement joins TRBV3-1 (or the pseudogene TRBV3-2) to TRBJ1-3; D gene ambiguous. Looked up from germline, CDR1 is LGHDT and CDR2 is YNNKEL (reference sequence). The ends were cut back, 0 bases at V and 0 bases at J, with 6 bases in the middle. The CDR3 runs to 15 residues. Here the CDR3 DNA reads TGTGCCAGCAGCCAAGACAGTTTCTCTGGAAACACCATATATTTT. This codes for CASSQDSFSGNTIYF.

This chain uses TRBV29-1 with TRBJ2-7, with D maybe TRBD2 (6 bases). Germline CDR1 is SQVTM and CDR2 is ANQGSEA. V was pared by 7 bases and J by 2 bases, with 18 bases between. The CDR3 is 14 amino acids. CDR3 sequence reads: CSAGASARTYEQYF. CDR3 in DNA: TGCAGCGCTGGGGCTAGCGCGAGAACCTACGAGCAGTACTTC.

The CDR3 spells CSVGQNYGYTF. In DNA form, the CDR3 reads TGCAGCGTTGGGCAGAACTATGGCTACACCTTC. This rearrangement joins TRBV29-1 to TRBJ1-2; no clear D gene. The length of the CDR3 is 11 residues. Germline CDR1 SQVTM, CDR2 ANQGSEA. V lost 4 bases and J 2 bases, leaving 5 bases between the germline ends.

The chain joins TRBV6-5 to TRBJ2-7; D is perhaps TRBD1 (6 bases). The CDR3 loop spans 14 amino acids. Germline V gene lookup returns CDR1 MNHEY and CDR2 SVGAGI. V lost 0 bases, J lost 6 bases, and 12 bases lay in between. The DNA for the CDR3 is TGTGCCAGCAGTTACTCGAGGGGGACGGGCGAGCAGTACTTC. It specifies CASSYSRGTGEQYF.

The CDR3 sequence is CASKAGVATNEKLFF. The CDR3 region has the DNA TGTGCCAGCAAAGCGGGGGTAGCAACTAATGAAAAACTGTTTTTT. The rearrangement links TRBV28 to TRBJ1-4, with D possibly being TRBD1 (5 bases). Per the germline V gene, CDR1 is MDHEN and CDR2 is SYDVKM. This CDR3 comprises 15 residues. V lost 7 bases to trimming and J lost 0 bases, with 12 bases between them.

This clone was seen once. This chain links TRBV4-3 with TRBJ1-4, with TRBD1 matching over 7 bases. V lost 5 bases, J lost 5 bases, and 8 bases stayed unmatched. Germline loops: CDR1 LGHNA, CDR2 YSLEER. CDR3 length equals 15 residues. CDR3 residues: CASSAYRDSNEKLFF. CDR3 DNA: TGCGCCAGCAGCGCGTACCGGGACAGCAATGAAAAACTGTTTTTT.

The chain carries TRBV25-1 and TRBJ1-2; unclear D gene. The CDR3 is 15 amino acids. V was trimmed by 3 bases and J by 3 bases, leaving 14 bases between them. Germline V CDR1 and CDR2: MGHDK, SYGVNS. CDR3 region: CASSDLVTGDYGYTF. The CDR3 DNA sequence: TGTGCCAGCAGTGACCTAGTAACCGGGGACTATGGCTACACCTTC.

The chain employs TRBV6-6 and TRBJ2-3; the D is unclear. Trimming removed 10 bases from V and 6 bases from J, with 17 bases in between. Looked up from germline, CDR1 is MNHNY and CDR2 is SVGAGI (reference sequence). The CDR3 extends over 13 amino acids. The CDR3 DNA reads TGTGCCACTACCCTTGGAGAAGGCGATACGCAGTATTTT. Its protein is CATTLGEGDTQYF.

This CDR3 is CATSDLKPPDTQYF. The CDR3 region has the DNA TGTGCCACCAGTGATTTGAAGCCCCCAGATACGCAGTATTTT. The rearrangement joins TRBV24-1 to TRBJ2-3; no clear D. Germline CDR1 and CDR2: KGHDR and SFDVKD. The V and J ends lost 0 bases and 4 bases respectively, with 7 bases between them. The CDR3 contains 14 residues.

The genes are TRBV11-3 and TRBJ1-1, with D perhaps TRBD1 (5 bases). V was trimmed by 1 base and J by 1 base, leaving 10 bases between them. There are 15 residues in the CDR3. Germline values: CDR1 SGHNT, CDR2 YENEEA. CDR3 residues: CASSLGGRENTEAFF. In DNA, the CDR3 is TGTGCCAGCAGCTTAGGTGGCAGGGAGAACACTGAAGCTTTCTTT.

This clone showed up just a few times. V usage is TRBV7-9 and J usage is TRBJ2-3, with 13 bases that match TRBD2. This CDR3 region has 16 residues. The trim removed 5 bases at V and 6 bases at J, leaving 8 bases unmatched. From germline, CDR1 is SEHNR and CDR2 FQNEAQ (reference sequence). CDR3 region: CASSPGLAGELDTQYF. The DNA for the CDR3 is TGTGCCAGCAGCCCAGGACTAGCGGGAGAATTGGATACGCAGTATTTT.

The V gene is TRBV21-1, the J gene TRBJ1-1; the D call in the table, TRBD1, was not verified against the DNA. TRBV21-1 constitutes a pseudogene. The CDR3 sequence is 16 residues long. CDR3 DNA: TGTGCCAGCAGCAAAGGTCTAAGTCGCAGGGTCAGAGAAGCTTTCTTT. Translating gives CASSKGLSRRVREAFF.

The genes are TRBV9 and TRBJ2-5, with D perhaps TRBD2 (5 bases). This CDR3 has 14 residues. CDR1 is SGDLS and CDR2 is YYNGEE in the germline V gene. Deletions cut 4 bases from V and 0 bases from J, with 10 bases between. The DNA of the CDR3 is TGTGCCAGCAGCCTCCCGGACTACCAAGAGACCCAGTACTTC. This sequence encodes CASSLPDYQETQYF.

V gene TRBV27 combines with J gene TRBJ1-6, with D perhaps matching TRBD1 (6 bases). Germline V lookup: CDR1 MNHEY, CDR2 SMNVEV (reference sequence). The CDR3 length is 18 residues. The V and J ends lost 5 bases and 7 bases respectively, with 24 bases between them. In nucleotides, the CDR3 is TGTGCCAGCAGTCTAACCAGCGGCCCTACAGGGACGAATTCACCCCTCCACTTT. It yields the protein CASSLTSGPTGTNSPLHF.

There are a few counts of this clone. The V and J genes are TRBV12-3 or TRBV12-4 and TRBJ1-6, with D perhaps matching TRBD1 (6 bases). The V gene lost 6 bases and the J gene lost 8 bases, with 8 bases spanning the gap. The CDR3 loop spans 12 amino acids. CDR3 DNA: TGTGCCAGCAGGGACAGATATTCACCCCTCCACTTT. It specifies CASRDRYSPLHF.

V gene TRBV7-2 combines with J gene TRBJ1-3; D is ambiguous. Looked up from germline, CDR1 is SGHTA and CDR2 is FQGNSA. The CDR3 covers 15 residues. Trimming shortened V by 5 bases and J by 0 bases, and 11 bases separated the two germline ends. The DNA of the CDR3 is TGTGCCAGCAGCGCCTTTCGAGCCTCTGGAAACACCATATATTTT. This gives the protein CASSAFRASGNTIYF.

Only one count was recorded for this clone. V is TRBV11-2 and J is TRBJ2-3, with D uncertain. The V and J ends lost 2 bases and 1 base respectively, with 7 bases between them. The CDR3 has 14 residues. Germline lookup yields CDR1 SGHAT and CDR2 FQNNGV. The CDR3 spells CASSLTRGTDTQYF. The CDR3, as DNA: TGTGCCAGCAGCTTAACCCGAGGCACAGATACGCAGTATTTT.